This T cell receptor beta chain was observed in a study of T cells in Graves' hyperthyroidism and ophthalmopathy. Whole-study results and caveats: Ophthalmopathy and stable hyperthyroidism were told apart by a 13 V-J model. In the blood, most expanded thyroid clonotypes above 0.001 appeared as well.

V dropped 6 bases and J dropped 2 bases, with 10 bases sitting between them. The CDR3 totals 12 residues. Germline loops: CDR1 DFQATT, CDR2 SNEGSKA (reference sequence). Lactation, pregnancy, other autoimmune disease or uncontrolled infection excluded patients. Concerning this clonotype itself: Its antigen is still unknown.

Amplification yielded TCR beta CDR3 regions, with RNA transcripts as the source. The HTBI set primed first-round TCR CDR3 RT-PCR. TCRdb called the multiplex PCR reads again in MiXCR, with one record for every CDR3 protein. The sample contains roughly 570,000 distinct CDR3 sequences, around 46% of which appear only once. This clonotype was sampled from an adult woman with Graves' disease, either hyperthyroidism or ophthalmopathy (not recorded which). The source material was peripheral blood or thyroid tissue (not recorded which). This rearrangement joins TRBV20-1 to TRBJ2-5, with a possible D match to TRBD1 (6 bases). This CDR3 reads CSADTGQETQYF. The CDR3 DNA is TGCAGTGCCGATACAGGGCAAGAGACCCAGTACTTC.